A selection of T cell receptor beta chains follows, all from one sample in a study of shared clonotypes between healthy human individuals. Method: immunoSEQ multiplex PCR; TCRdb's copy keeps in-frame clones and lacks some. Among 650,000 to 700,000 clones listed, 80% to 95% were seen once. The sequencing input was memory CD8+ T cells from PBMCs. These receptors were obtained from a man younger than 30 in good health. Some clones in this sample may be carry-over from other donors' samples. Both conserved end residues are part of each CDR3. A D gene is named only where the DNA matches it firmly. Not every row has a clone size; where given, it reads once, few, many or a size class.

j_call | v_call | clone_size | d_call | cdr3_aa | cdr3_nt
TRBJ1-4 | TRBV6-5 | . | . | CASSYGLSPNEKLFF | TGTGCCAGCAGTTACGGTTTGAGCCCTAATGAAAAACTGTTTTTT
TRBJ1-2 | TRBV10-3 | . | TRBD1 | CAISERGDRGDYGYTF | TGTGCCATCAGTGAGAGGGGAGACAGGGGGGACTATGGCTACACCTTC
TRBJ1-2 | TRBV6-5 | . | . | CASSYSDRDYGYTF | TGTGCCAGCAGTTACTCGGACCGCGACTATGGCTACACCTTC
TRBJ1-2 | TRBV20-1 | . | . | CRALLNYGYTF | TGCAGGGCTCTACTTAACTATGGCTACACCTTC
TRBJ1-5 | TRBV9 | . | TRBD1 | CASSPDRNNQPQHF | TGTGCCAGCAGCCCGGACAGGAACAATCAGCCCCAGCATTTT
TRBJ2-1 | TRBV25-1 | many | . | CASGGYEQFF | TGTGCCAGCGGGGGGTATGAGCAGTTCTTC
TRBJ2-2 | TRBV7-9 | . | TRBD1 | CASSLGGQINTGELFF | TGTGCCAGCAGCCTAGGGGGACAGATAAACACCGGGGAGCTGTTTTTT
TRBJ2-1 | TRBV7-8 | . | TRBD1 | CASRKLDRDRQFF | TGTGCCAGCAGGAAACTAGACCGGGACAGGCAGTTCTTC
TRBJ1-1 | TRBV7-9 | few | . | CASSRAKSNTEAFF | TGTGCCAGCAGCCGGGCGAAGTCGAACACTGAAGCTTTCTTT
TRBJ2-1 | TRBV11-3 | . | TRBD2 | CASSPSGRDYNEQFF | TGTGCCAGCAGCCCGAGCGGGAGGGATTACAATGAGCAGTTCTTC
TRBJ2-1 | TRBV2 | once | TRBD2 | CASRLAGVGYNEQFF | TGTGCCAGCAGGTTAGCGGGAGTGGGGTACAATGAGCAGTTCTTC
TRBJ2-7 | TRBV7-8 | . | . | CASSLANTGYEQYF | TGTGCCAGCAGCTTAGCGAACACAGGATACGAGCAGTACTTC
TRBJ1-2 | TRBV9 | . | . | CASSVTGSYGYTF | TGTGCCAGCAGCGTTACAGGGAGTTATGGCTACACCTTC
TRBJ2-6 | TRBV19 | . | . | CASSIQGYPGANVLTF | TGTGCCAGTAGTATCCAGGGATACCCTGGGGCCAACGTCCTGACTTTC
TRBJ1-3 | TRBV7-9 | . | TRBD1 | CASSLRTGATSGNTIYF | TGTGCCAGCAGCCTAAGGACAGGGGCGACATCTGGAAACACCATATATTTT
TRBJ2-5 | TRBV4-1 | . | . | CASSYPSGGETQYF | TGCGCCAGCAGCTACCCCTCTGGGGGGGAGACCCAGTACTTC
TRBJ1-2 | TRBV19 | . | . | CASSMGRNTNYGYTF | TGTGCCAGTAGTATGGGCAGGAACACTAACTATGGCTACACCTTC
TRBJ2-5 | TRBV4-3 | . | . | CASSQDPGQETQYF | TGCGCCAGCAGCCAAGATCCCGGCCAAGAGACCCAGTACTTC
TRBJ2-1 | TRBV11-2 | . | . | CASTRGYGSSYNEQFF | TGTGCCAGTACCAGGGGGTACGGGAGCTCCTACAATGAGCAGTTCTTC
TRBJ2-2 | TRBV11-3 | . | . | CASSGLAPNTGELFF | TGTGCCAGCAGTGGCCTAGCGCCGAACACCGGGGAGCTGTTTTTT
TRBJ2-3 | TRBV19 | . | TRBD2 | CASSNPSGTTYSDTQYF | TGTGCCAGTAGTAACCCCTCCGGGACTACCTACTCCGATACGCAGTATTTT
TRBJ1-1 | TRBV27 | few | . | CASSQHQNTEAFF | TGTGCCAGCAGTCAACACCAGAACACTGAAGCTTTCTTT
TRBJ1-1 | TRBV4-3 | . | . | CASSQEVNTEAFF | TGCGCCAGCAGCCAAGAGGTGAACACTGAAGCTTTCTTT
TRBJ2-1 | TRBV7-9 | . | . | CASSQPLATQGKFF | TGTGCCAGCAGCCAGCCCCTAGCGACCCAGGGGAAGTTCTTC
TRBJ1-5 | TRBV19 | . | . | CASRVGAVGFGNQPQHF | TGTGCCAGTAGAGTGGGTGCTGTTGGGTTTGGCAATCAGCCCCAGCATTTT
TRBJ1-2 | TRBV7-9 | . | TRBD1 | CASSFGTAYGYTF | TGTGCCAGCAGCTTCGGGACAGCATATGGCTACACCTTC
TRBJ2-7 | TRBV7-9 | . | TRBD1 | CASSSKTGQISYEQYF | TGTGCCAGCAGCTCAAAGACGGGACAGATAAGCTACGAGCAGTACTTC
TRBJ2-7 | TRBV10-3 | few | TRBD2 | CANSFGLAGVNEQYF | TGTGCCAACTCCTTTGGACTAGCGGGAGTCAACGAGCAGTACTTC
TRBJ2-2 | TRBV2 | . | TRBD2 | CASSERLAGAVGELFF | TGTGCCAGCAGTGAACGCCTAGCGGGAGCGGTCGGGGAGCTGTTTTTT
TRBJ2-3 | TRBV9 | . | . | CASSVVGASTDTQYF | TGTGCCAGCAGCGTAGTAGGGGCTAGCACAGATACGCAGTATTTT
TRBJ2-2 | TRBV9 | . | . | CASSAYGGGNTGELFF | TGTGCCAGCAGCGCCTACGGGGGAGGGAACACCGGGGAGCTGTTTTTT
TRBJ2-1 | TRBV7-9 | . | . | CASSRLEGTGSNEQFF | TGTGCCAGCAGCCGTTTGGAGGGGACGGGAAGCAATGAGCAGTTCTTC
TRBJ2-3 | TRBV5-1 | . | . | CASSLLGTWRPRRDTDTQYF | TGCGCCAGCAGCTTACTTGGAACTTGGCGACCACGGAGGGACACAGATACGCAGTATTTT
TRBJ2-5 | TRBV11-1 | . | . | CASSLGLSTGTQETQYF | TGTGCCAGCAGCTTAGGGTTGTCAACAGGGACCCAAGAGACCCAGTACTTC
TRBJ2-3 | TRBV4-3 | . | TRBD2 | CASSQHLAGLTDTQYF | TGCGCCAGCAGCCAACACCTAGCGGGGCTCACAGATACGCAGTATTTT
TRBJ2-7 | TRBV5-1 | . | . | CASSFGQPTYEQYF | TGCGCCAGCAGCTTCGGACAGCCAACCTACGAGCAGTACTTC
TRBJ2-1 | TRBV5-1 | . | . | CASSSGPPSEQFF | TGCGCCAGCAGTTCTGGTCCCCCAAGTGAGCAGTTCTTC
TRBJ1-5 | TRBV7-8 | . | . | CASSLAPVGNQPQHF | TGTGCCAGCAGCTTAGCGCCGGTAGGAAATCAGCCCCAGCATTTT
TRBJ2-1 | TRBV7-8 | . | . | CASSSPLARDGEQFF | TGTGCCAGCAGCTCCCCCCTCGCGCGGGATGGTGAGCAGTTCTTC
TRBJ2-7 | TRBV7-6 | few | TRBD1 | CASSQFPDRTYEQYF | TGTGCCAGCAGCCAATTCCCGGACAGGACCTACGAGCAGTACTTC
TRBJ1-3 | TRBV7-9 | . | . | CASSQGGGNGNTIYF | TGTGCCAGCAGCCAGGGAGGGGGAAACGGAAACACCATATATTTT
TRBJ2-5 | TRBV9 | . | TRBD2 | CASRDPREGEETQYF | TGTGCCAGCAGGGATCCGCGGGAGGGGGAAGAGACCCAGTACTTC
TRBJ2-1 | TRBV6-1 | . | TRBD2 | CAGTITSGLYNEQFF | TGTGCCGGTACCATCACTAGCGGGCTTTACAATGAGCAGTTCTTC
TRBJ1-1 | TRBV28 | . | . | CASSFPMNTEAFF | TGTGCCAGCAGTTTTCCGATGAACACTGAAGCTTTCTTT
TRBJ2-1 | TRBV15 | . | . | CATSRPTGTYNEQFF | TGTGCCACCAGCAGACCAACCGGGACTTACAATGAGCAGTTCTTC
TRBJ2-6 | TRBV7-9 | . | . | CASSGSVSGANVLTF | TGTGCCAGCAGCGGCAGTGTCTCTGGGGCCAACGTCCTGACTTTC
TRBJ2-7 | TRBV27 | . | TRBD1 | CASSSPSRTGDYEQYF | TGTGCCAGCAGTTCCCCCTCGCGGACAGGGGACTACGAGCAGTACTTC
TRBJ1-1 | TRBV27 | . | . | CASSLIVPNTEAFF | TGTGCCAGCAGTTTGATCGTACCTAACACTGAAGCTTTCTTT
TRBJ2-3 | TRBV11-2 | once | . | CASSPPPTSSSTQYF | TGTGCCAGCAGCCCCCCTCCCACCTCTTCTAGTACGCAGTATTTT
TRBJ1-2 | TRBV27 | . | . | CASSLTGVFNYGYTF | TGTGCCAGCAGTTTAACAGGAGTGTTTAACTATGGCTACACCTTC
TRBJ1-2 | TRBV27 | once | . | CASSFGAFYGYTF | TGTGCCAGCAGTTTCGGGGCTTTCTATGGTTACACCTTC
TRBJ1-5 | TRBV5-6 | few | . | CASSSTASNQPQHF | TGTGCCAGCAGCTCGACAGCAAGCAATCAGCCCCAGCATTTT
TRBJ2-1 | TRBV14 | few | TRBD1 | CASSQDPGQGDNEQFF | TGTGCCAGCAGCCAAGATCCGGGACAGGGGGACAATGAGCAGTTCTTC
TRBJ1-1 | TRBV28 | . | TRBD1 | CASSPRDRVNTEAFF | TGTGCCAGCAGTCCGCGGGACAGGGTGAACACTGAAGCTTTCTTT
TRBJ2-5 | TRBV7-7 | . | . | CASSLDRYQETQYF | TGTGCCAGCAGCTTAGATAGGTACCAAGAGACCCAGTACTTC
TRBJ2-2 | TRBV7-9 | . | . | CASSLAQDRTGELFF | TGTGCCAGCAGCTTGGCGCAGGATCGGACCGGGGAGCTGTTTTTT
TRBJ2-1 | TRBV6-5 | . | TRBD2 | CASSYREVSYNEQFF | TGTGCCAGCAGTTACCGGGAGGTGTCCTACAATGAGCAGTTCTTC